The sequence of this T cell receptor beta chain was determined in a study of T cells in Graves' hyperthyroidism and ophthalmopathy. A few counts support this clonotype. Antigen: not known. RNA transcripts gave rise to amplified TCR beta CDR3 regions. The HTBI primer set served for first-round RT-PCR of the TCR CDR3. Via MiXCR, TCRdb re-called the multiplex PCR reads, giving one row per CDR3 protein. This repertoire shows roughly 710,000 distinct CDR3 sequences, just over 35% found once; its top ten account for around 30%. Each diagnosis drew on symptoms, thyroxine, TRAb, thyroid ultrasound and orbital computed tomography findings. CDR1 and CDR2 (germline): SGHTS, YDEGEE. V was clipped by 2 bases and J by 6 bases, with 8 bases between them. The CDR3 contains 12 residues. Study-level results: Clonotypes that were expanded in thyroid above 0.001 mostly appeared in blood too.

Sequencing was done on a sample of blood. The chain carries TRBV5-8 and TRBJ1-1, with no clear D. The clonotype was recovered from a woman between 40 and 55 years old with Graves' hyperthyroidism. This CDR3 reads CASSLLRAEAFF. CDR3 coding DNA: TGTGCCAGCAGCTTATTAAGGGCTGAAGCTTTCTTT.